This TCR beta chain derives from a study of OX40 agonist ivuxolimab in advanced cancers. Study background: Patients with hepatocellular carcinoma, melanoma, renal cell or head and neck cancer made up the dose-escalation patients.

The method was immunoSEQ multiplex PCR; TCRdb's version includes in-frame clones alone and lacks a portion of them. Among approximately 100,000 clones listed, less than 95% were seen once. The CDR3 is 14 residues long. Trimming shortened V by 7 bases and J by 6 bases, and 15 bases separated the two germline ends. Germline CDR1 SGHNT, CDR2 YENEEA. Material: CD4+ or CD8+ T cells sorted from blood, obtained in a trial of the OX40 agonist ivuxolimab. J is TRBJ2-2 and V is TRBV11-3; no clear D gene. This clonotype was obtained from an adult with an advanced solid tumor such as melanoma, head and neck, liver or kidney cancer. The CDR3 region has the DNA TGTGCCAGCAATGAAGGAAAGTCTTCCGGGGAGCTGTTTTTT. Amino acids: CASNEGKSSGELFF.